A single sample gave rise to the 4 T cell receptor beta chains below, sequenced in a study of CD8 T cells in Susac syndrome. Random hexamers were used to reverse transcribe the RNA input (about 0.5 to 1 ug). TCRdb re-analysed the immunoSEQ multiplex PCR reads in MiXCR, keeping a single row per CDR3 protein. The sample contains about 240,000 distinct CDR3 sequences, 90% to 97% of which appear only once. The sequenced material came from CD4+ T cells from PBMCs. The receptors were sampled from a human donor with Susac syndrome.

This chain connects TRBV9 to TRBJ1-1, with a tentative D call TRBD1 (5 bases). The CDR3 extends over 15 amino acids. V was clipped by 0 bases and J by 0 bases, with 9 bases between them. Germline values: CDR1 SGDLS, CDR2 YYNGEE. CDR3 sequence: CASSVGDRMNTEAFF. CDR3 in DNA: TGTGCCAGCAGCGTAGGGGACCGTATGAACACTGAAGCTTTCTTT.

V is TRBV19 and J is TRBJ2-7; D is unresolved. V lost 3 bases, J lost 7 bases, and 10 bases lay in between. The CDR3 sequence is 12 residues long. Germline V gene lookup returns CDR1 LNHDA and CDR2 SQIVND (reference sequence). CDR3 nucleotide sequence: TGTGCCAGTAGTATCGGCTTGGGAGAGCAGTACTTC. This translates into CASSIGLGEQYF. The entire variable domain, with the rest obtained from reference TRBV19 and TRBJ2-7, is as follows: DGGITQSPKYLFRKEGQNVTLSCEQNLNHDAMYWYRQDPGQGLRLIYYSQIVNDFQKGDIAEGYSVSREKKESFPLTVTSAQKNPTAFYLCASSIGLGEQYFGPGTRLTVT.

This chain links TRBV29-1 with TRBJ1-3, with 7 bases aligning to TRBD1. The CDR3 consists of 14 residues. Trimming took 4 bases from V and 1 from J; bases not matched to a gene: 4. CDR1 and CDR2 from the germline V gene are SQVTM and ANQGSEA. The chain's CDR3 is CSVAPGGSGNTIYF. In nucleotides, the CDR3 is TGCAGCGTTGCCCCAGGGGGTTCTGGAAACACCATATATTTT.

The chain recombines TRBV28 with TRBJ1-3; no firm D call. CDR1 is MDHEN and CDR2 is SYDVKM in the germline V gene. The CDR3 spans 14 residues. V was cut by 6 bases and J by 4 bases, with 13 bases left in between. CDR3 residues: CASRGTEAGNTIYF. CDR3 nucleotides: TGTGCCAGCAGAGGTACGGAAGCGGGAAACACCATATATTTT.